The clone carrying this T cell receptor beta chain was picked up a small number of times. Its cognate antigen is unknown. The sample is drawn from a study of post-analysis software for immune sequencing data. Findings and caveats of the study: There was significantly lower normalized Chao1 diversity in multiple sclerosis patients than in controls. Included in a set of five TRBV segments more frequent in patients than controls were TRBV5-6, TRBV5-1 and TRBV20-1.

The V segment lost 5 bases and the J segment 5 bases; nucleotides outside the gene matches: 8. This CDR3 has 15 amino acids. Germline assignment: CDR1 GTSNPN and CDR2 SVGIG (reference sequence). Sequencing libraries made from TCR beta cDNA carried unique molecular identifiers. Input amounts of roughly 0.85 to 11 million T cells were used. These gave 500,000 or so cDNA molecules, so each molecule approximated one T cell. TCRdb reanalysed the PCR reads using MiXCR and keeps one entry per CDR3 protein. This repertoire shows a few hundred thousand distinct CDR3 sequences, approximately 34% found once; its top ten account for around 4.8%.

This sequence was found in a girl aged 5 to 17 with multiple sclerosis. Sequenced: blood. The V call is TRBV30, the J call TRBJ2-1; 11 nucleotides align to TRBD2. The CDR3 DNA reads TGTGCCTGGGACGAACTAGCGGGAGTCCACAATGAGCAGTTCTTC. Its protein is CAWDELAGVHNEQFF.